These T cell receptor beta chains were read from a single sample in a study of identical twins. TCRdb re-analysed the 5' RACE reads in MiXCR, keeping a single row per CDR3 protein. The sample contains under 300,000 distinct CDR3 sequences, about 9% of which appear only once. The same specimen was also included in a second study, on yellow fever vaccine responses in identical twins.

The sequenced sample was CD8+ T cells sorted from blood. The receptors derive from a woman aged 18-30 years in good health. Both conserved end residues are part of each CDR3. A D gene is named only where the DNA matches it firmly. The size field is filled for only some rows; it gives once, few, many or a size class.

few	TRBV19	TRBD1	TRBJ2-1	CASQDRGSFDEQFF	TGTGCCAGCCAAGACAGGGGTTCTTTCGATGAGCAGTTCTTC
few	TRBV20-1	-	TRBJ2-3	CSASSVVAGSTDTQYF	TGCAGTGCTAGTAGCGTTGTGGCGGGAAGCACAGATACGCAGTATTTT
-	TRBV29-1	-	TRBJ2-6	CSVGGTGANVLTF	TGCAGCGTTGGTGGGACAGGGGCCAACGTCCTGACTTTC
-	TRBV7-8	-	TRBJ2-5	CASSPSNGLKETQYF	TGTGCCAGCAGCCCTTCCAACGGACTTAAAGAGACCCAGTACTTC
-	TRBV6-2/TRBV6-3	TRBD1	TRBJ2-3	CASSTGTGTTDTQYF	TGTGCCAGCAGTACCGGGACAGGAACCACAGATACGCAGTATTTT
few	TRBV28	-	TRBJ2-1	CASSFAGQGINEQFF	TGTGCCAGCAGTTTCGCCGGGCAGGGTATCAATGAGCAGTTCTTC
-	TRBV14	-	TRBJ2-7	CASSHRPTSNEQYF	TGTGCCAGCAGCCACCGACCTACGAGTAACGAGCAGTACTTC
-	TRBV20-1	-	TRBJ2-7	CSAGSDSITPYEQYF	TGCAGTGCTGGTTCGGACAGCATCACCCCCTACGAGCAGTACTTC
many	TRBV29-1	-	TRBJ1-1	CSVDDDITEAFF	TGCAGCGTTGATGATGATATCACTGAAGCTTTCTTT
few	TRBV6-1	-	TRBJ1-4	CASSAGEAEKLFF	TGTGCCAGCAGTGCAGGGGAGGCTGAAAAACTGTTTTTT
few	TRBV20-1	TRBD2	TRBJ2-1	CSAREGLAGGPWQFF	TGCAGTGCTAGGGAGGGACTAGCGGGGGGGCCTTGGCAGTTCTTC
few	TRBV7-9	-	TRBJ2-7	CASSPQGSTYEQYF	TGTGCCAGCAGCCCGCAGGGGAGTACGTACGAGCAGTACTTC
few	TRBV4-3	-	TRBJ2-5	CASSQHPTEETQYF	TGCGCCAGCAGCCAACATCCGACTGAAGAGACCCAGTACTTC
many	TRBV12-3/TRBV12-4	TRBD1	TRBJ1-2	CASSEGQGGYGYTF	TGTGCCAGCAGCGAAGGACAGGGCGGCTATGGCTACACCTTC
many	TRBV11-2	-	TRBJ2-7	CASSLGGFYEQYF	TGTGCCAGCAGTCTCGGGGGTTTCTACGAGCAGTACTTC
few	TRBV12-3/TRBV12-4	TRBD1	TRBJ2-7	CASSPGGHTYEQYF	TGTGCCAGCAGCCCAGGGGGACACACCTACGAGCAGTACTTC
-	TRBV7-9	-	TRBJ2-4	CASSLAGSPKNIQYF	TGTGCCAGCAGCTTAGCAGGGAGTCCCAAAAACATTCAGTACTTC
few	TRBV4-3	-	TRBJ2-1	CASSQVGTTYNEQFF	TGCGCCAGCAGCCAAGTCGGGACCACCTACAATGAGCAGTTCTTC
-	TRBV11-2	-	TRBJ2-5	CASSPPSRETQYF	TGTGCCAGCAGCCCCCCCAGCCGGGAGACCCAGTACTTC
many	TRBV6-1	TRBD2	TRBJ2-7	CASSNFGTSGGSSYEQYF	TGTGCCAGCAGCAACTTCGGGACTAGCGGGGGCTCCTCCTACGAGCAGTACTTC
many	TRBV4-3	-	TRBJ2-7	CASSQSLVGSYEQYF	TGCGCCAGCAGCCAATCACTAGTTGGCTCCTACGAGCAGTACTTC
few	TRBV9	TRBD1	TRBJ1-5	CASSEGTASNQPQHF	TGTGCCAGCAGCGAAGGGACAGCCAGCAATCAGCCCCAGCATTTT
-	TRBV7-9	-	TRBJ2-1	CASSSPAGDEYNEQFF	TGTGCCAGCAGCTCTCCAGCTGGGGATGAATACAATGAGCAGTTCTTC
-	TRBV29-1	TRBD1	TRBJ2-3	CSVVLSGQGDTQYF	TGCAGCGTTGTATTATCGGGACAGGGAGATACGCAGTATTTT
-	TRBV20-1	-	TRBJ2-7	CSAYTTALAYEQYF	TGCAGTGCTTACACGACCGCTCTAGCCTACGAGCAGTACTTC
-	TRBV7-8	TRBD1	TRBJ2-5	CASSLPLLQGQPQETQYF	TGTGCCAGCAGCCTACCCCTACTCCAGGGACAGCCACAAGAGACCCAGTACTTC